The 18 T cell receptor beta chains below were found in one sample sequenced in a study of OX40 agonist ivuxolimab in advanced cancers. The method behind the library was the immunoSEQ multiplex PCR assay. What TCRdb holds here is the immuneACCESS table cut down to in-frame rearrangements. Part of the clones is not present; checked against another copy, under half of the missing clones reflect an unresolved V gene, and the others are unexplained. Here the sample has 70,000 or so clones; 75% to 90% occur a single time. Around 1% of the sample belongs to the ten largest clones. The source material was CD4+ or CD8+ T cells sorted from blood, sampled in a trial of the OX40 agonist ivuxolimab. The source is an adult with an advanced solid tumor such as melanoma, head and neck, liver or kidney cancer.

The chain combines TRBV29-1 with TRBJ2-7; D is possibly TRBD1 or TRBD2 (5 bases each). Deletions cut 6 bases from V and 5 bases from J, with 23 bases between. This CDR3 contains 15 residues. CDR1 is SQVTM and CDR2 is ANQGSEA in the germline V gene. This CDR3 reads CSVHNPRGVKDEQYF. The CDR3 DNA reads as TGCAGCGTCCATAACCCGCGAGGGGTTAAAGACGAGCAGTACTTC.

The chain combines TRBV28 with TRBJ2-2; TRBD2 matches 12 bases. The length of the CDR3 is 16 residues. Germline-derived CDR1 and CDR2 are MDHEN and SYDVKM. J was trimmed by 5 bases and V by 7 bases; bases with no gene match: 8. The CDR3 nucleotides read TGTGCCAGCACCTCAGGACTAGCGGGAAGGACCGGGGAGCTGTTTTTT. Protein product: CASTSGLAGRTGELFF.

This clone was counted a few times. The genes are TRBV2 and TRBJ1-1, with a tentative D call TRBD1 (5 bases). Germline CDR1 SNHLY, CDR2 FYNNEI. This CDR3 spans 12 amino acids. The V gene lost 5 bases and the J gene lost 5 bases, with 9 bases spanning the gap. The CDR3 bases are TGTGCCAGCAGTCTCAGGGTTACTGAAGCTTTCTTT. Translating it yields CASSLRVTEAFF.

This clone has just one count. The chain has TRBV19 and TRBJ2-7, with D maybe TRBD2 (6 bases). Trimming left V 6 bases short and J 2 bases short, with 14 bases between. This CDR3 region has 14 residues. CDR1 and CDR2 (germline): LNHDA, SQIVND (reference sequence). The CDR3: CASSPGGPTYEQYF. CDR3 bases: TGTGCCAGTAGCCCCGGGGGACCCACCTACGAGCAGTACTTC.

In regard to this clone: This same CDR3 is encoded by further DNA sequences in the sample. The V call is TRBV19, the J call TRBJ1-5, with 7 bases fitting TRBD1. The CDR3 runs to 13 residues. Germline trimming cut 5 bases from V and 7 bases from J; bases unmatched to any gene: 5. The V gene's germline CDR1 is LNHDA and CDR2 SQIVND (reference sequence). The CDR3 coding sequence is TGTGCCAGTAGTCCGGGACAGAGACAGCCCCAGCATTTT. As protein: CASSPGQRQPQHF.

In its sample, this clone was seen once. The V gene is TRBV6-5, the J gene TRBJ1-4; 7 nucleotides match TRBD1. Trimming removed 0 bases from V and 6 bases from J; junction bases left unmatched: 4. There are 15 residues in the CDR3. Germline V gene sequence: CDR1 MNHEY, CDR2 SVGAGI. CDR3 sequence (DNA): TGTGCCAGCAGTTACTCCGGGACAGCGGATGAAAAACTGTTTTTT. Its protein product is CASSYSGTADEKLFF.

This chain links TRBV7-9 with TRBJ1-5; possibly TRBD1 for D (5 bases). CDR1 and CDR2 from the germline V gene are SEHNR and FQNEAQ (reference sequence). The CDR3 covers 16 residues. Trimming removed 1 base from V and 3 bases from J, with 13 bases in between. In DNA, the CDR3 is TGTGCCAGCAGCTTAGGTCACGGGGGGGACAATCAGCCCCAGCATTTT. This gives the protein CASSLGHGGDNQPQHF.

In this sample, this clone turned up once. The J gene is TRBJ2-7, the V gene TRBV29-1; D is undetermined. V lost 4 bases and J 2 bases, leaving 12 bases between the germline ends. The CDR3 totals 13 residues. The germline gives CDR1 SQVTM, CDR2 ANQGSEA. CDR3 sequence reads: CSVVYAGTYEQYF. In DNA, the CDR3 is TGCAGCGTTGTTTATGCAGGTACCTACGAGCAGTACTTC.

This clone was seen a few times. V gene TRBV5-1 combines with J gene TRBJ1-1; D is uncertain. The V end was cut by 7 bases, the J end by 4 bases, with 8 bases between. The CDR3 spans 11 residues. Germline V gene sequence: CDR1 SGHRS, CDR2 YFSETQ. Written as DNA, the CDR3 is TGCGCCAGCGTCGTGGGCACTGAAGCTTTCTTT. Translation gives CASVVGTEAFF.

The rearrangement uses TRBV18 and TRBJ2-7; TRBD1 might be the D (6 bases). The CDR3 has 12 amino acids. V lost 5 bases, J lost 6 bases, and 11 bases lay in between. In germline, CDR1 is KGHSH, CDR2 LQKENI. The CDR3 nucleotides are TGTGCCAGCTCAATAGGACAGTCCGAGCAGTACTTC. Residues: CASSIGQSEQYF. The full variable domain, with the rest looked up from reference TRBV18 and TRBJ2-7, is NAGVMQNPRHLVRRRGQEARLRCSPMKGHSHVYWYRQLPEEGLKFMVYLQKENIIDESGMPKERFSAEFPKEGPSILRIQQVVRGDSAAYFCASSIGQSEQYFGPGTRLTVT.

This clone was seen more than once but under ten times. The chain recombines TRBV5-1 with TRBJ1-3; no definite D call. Germline V lookup: CDR1 SGHRS, CDR2 YFSETQ. Trimming pared 4 bases from V and 0 bases from J, leaving 14 bases between. The CDR3 is 16 residues long. The CDR3 coding sequence is TGCGCCAGCAGCCCAAGTCCCTATCTCTCTGGAAACACCATATATTTT. Translating it yields CASSPSPYLSGNTIYF.

The DNA for the CDR3 is TGTGCCAGTAGTACCCAGGTGTTGAGCAATCAGCCCCAGCATTTT. As protein: CASSTQVLSNQPQHF. The V gene is TRBV19, the J gene TRBJ1-5, with D unclear. The germline V gene has CDR1 LNHDA and CDR2 SQIVND (reference sequence). V lost 4 bases and J lost 1, with 11 bases in between. This CDR3 is 15 amino acids long.

The chain has TRBV5-4 and TRBJ1-1; D perhaps matches TRBD1 (5 bases). Per germline, CDR1 SGHNT and CDR2 YYREEE (reference sequence). V was trimmed by 5 bases and J by 3 bases, leaving 20 bases between them. The CDR3 has 16 residues. The CDR3 nucleotides are TGTGCCAGCAGTTGGGGGGGTAGCGGTGGGCACACTGAAGCTTTCTTT. Amino acids: CASSWGGSGGHTEAFF.

V is TRBV5-1 and J is TRBJ2-2; TRBD1 might be the D (5 bases). Per germline, CDR1 SGHRS and CDR2 YFSETQ. The V and J ends lost 0 bases and 0 bases respectively, with 9 bases between them. There are 16 residues in the CDR3. The CDR3 DNA is TGCGCCAGCAGCTTGGTACAGGCTCCGAACACCGGGGAGCTGTTTTTT. Translating gives CASSLVQAPNTGELFF.

The rearrangement links TRBV11-3 to TRBJ2-3; D gene uncertain. Germline V gives CDR1 SGHNT, CDR2 YENEEA. The CDR3 extends over 16 amino acids. Trimming removed 2 bases from V and 0 bases from J, with 12 bases in between. In DNA, the CDR3 is TGTGCCAGCAGCTTAAGGGTCGGCACTAGCACAGATACGCAGTATTTT. Translated: CASSLRVGTSTDTQYF.

This clone was counted a single time. The chain is built from TRBV11-2 and TRBJ2-1; maybe TRBD2 (6 bases). The germline V gene encodes CDR1 SGHAT and CDR2 FQNNGV. The CDR3 runs 15 residues. With 0 bases removed from V and 7 bases from J, the gap between germline ends came to 13 bases. CDR3 DNA sequence: TGTGCCAGCAGCTTAGATCGGGTGGGGAGGAATGAGCAGTTCTTC. Protein product: CASSLDRVGRNEQFF.

This rearrangement joins TRBV30 to TRBJ2-3; tentative D call: TRBD1 (5 bases). Trimming shortened V by 3 bases and J by 5 bases, and 12 bases separated the two germline ends. CDR3 length: 13 amino acids. Germline loops: CDR1 GTSNPN, CDR2 SVGIG (reference sequence). In DNA, the CDR3 is TGTGCCTGGAGATGGGGCATGGGAGATACGCAGTATTTT. This translates into CAWRWGMGDTQYF.

V and J are TRBV28 and TRBJ2-5, with D tentatively TRBD1 or TRBD2 (5 bases each). The CDR3 runs to 14 residues. V was pared by 2 bases and J by 5 bases, with 12 bases between. CDR1 is MDHEN and CDR2 is SYDVKM in the germline V gene. In DNA, the CDR3 is TGTGCCAGCAGTTTAGGGGGAATGGAGGAGACCCAGTACTTC. Translated: CASSLGGMEETQYF.